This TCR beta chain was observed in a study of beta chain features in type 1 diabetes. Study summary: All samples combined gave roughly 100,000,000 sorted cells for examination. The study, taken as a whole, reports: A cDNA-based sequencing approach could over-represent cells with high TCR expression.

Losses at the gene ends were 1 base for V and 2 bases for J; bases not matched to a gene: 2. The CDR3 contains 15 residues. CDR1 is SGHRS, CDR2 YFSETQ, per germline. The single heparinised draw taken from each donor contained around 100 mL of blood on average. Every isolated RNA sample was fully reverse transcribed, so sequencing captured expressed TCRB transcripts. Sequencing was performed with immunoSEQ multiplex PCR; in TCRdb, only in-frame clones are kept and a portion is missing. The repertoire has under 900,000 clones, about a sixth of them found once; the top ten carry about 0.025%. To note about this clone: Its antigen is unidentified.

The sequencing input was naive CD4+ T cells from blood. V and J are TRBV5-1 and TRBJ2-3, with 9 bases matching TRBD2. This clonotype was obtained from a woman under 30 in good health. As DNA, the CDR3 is TGCGCCAGCAGCTTGCTAGCGGGGCTCACAGATACGCAGTATTTT. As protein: CASSLLAGLTDTQYF.